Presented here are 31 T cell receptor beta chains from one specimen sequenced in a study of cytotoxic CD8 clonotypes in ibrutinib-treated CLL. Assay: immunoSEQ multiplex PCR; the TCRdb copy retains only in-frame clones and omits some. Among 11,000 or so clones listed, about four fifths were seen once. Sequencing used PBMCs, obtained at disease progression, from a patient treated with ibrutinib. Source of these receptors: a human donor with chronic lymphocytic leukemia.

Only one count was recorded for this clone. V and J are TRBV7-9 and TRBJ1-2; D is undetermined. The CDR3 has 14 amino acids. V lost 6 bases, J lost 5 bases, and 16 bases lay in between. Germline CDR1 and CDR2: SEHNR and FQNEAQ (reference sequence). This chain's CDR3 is CASRLASTEYGYTF. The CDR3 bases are TGTGCCAGCAGACTTGCCTCCACTGAGTATGGCTACACCTTC.

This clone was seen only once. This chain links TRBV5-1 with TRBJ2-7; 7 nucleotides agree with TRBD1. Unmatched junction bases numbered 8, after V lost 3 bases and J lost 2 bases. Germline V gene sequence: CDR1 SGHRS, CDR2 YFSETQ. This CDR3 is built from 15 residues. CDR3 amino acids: CASSYQGDMAYEQYF. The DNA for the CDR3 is TGCGCCAGCAGCTACCAGGGGGACATGGCCTACGAGCAGTACTTC.

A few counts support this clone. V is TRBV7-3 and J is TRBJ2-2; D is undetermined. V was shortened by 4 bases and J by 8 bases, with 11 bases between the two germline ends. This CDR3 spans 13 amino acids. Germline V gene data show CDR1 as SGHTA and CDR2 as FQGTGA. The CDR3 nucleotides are TGTGCCAGCAGCTCGGACGGAAGAGGGGAGCTGTTTTTT. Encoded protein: CASSSDGRGELFF.

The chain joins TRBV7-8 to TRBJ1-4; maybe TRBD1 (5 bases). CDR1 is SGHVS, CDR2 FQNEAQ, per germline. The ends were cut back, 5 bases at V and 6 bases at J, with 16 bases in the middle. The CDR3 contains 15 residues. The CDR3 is CASSKDRKRDEKLFF. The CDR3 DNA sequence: TGTGCCAGCAGCAAAGACAGAAAGAGGGATGAAAAACTGTTTTTT. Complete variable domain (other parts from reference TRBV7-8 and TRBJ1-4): GAGVSQSPRYKVAKRGQDVALRCDPISGHVSLFWYQQALGQGPEFLTYFQNEAQLDKSGLPSDRFFAERPEGSVSTLKIQRTQQEDSAVYLCASSKDRKRDEKLFFGSGTQLSVL.

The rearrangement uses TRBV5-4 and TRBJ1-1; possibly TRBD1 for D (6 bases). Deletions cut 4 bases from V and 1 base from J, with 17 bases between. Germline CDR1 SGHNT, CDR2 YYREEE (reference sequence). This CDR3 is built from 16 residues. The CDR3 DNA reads TGTGCCAGCAGCCCGGGGGGCAAGGCCGGGAACACTGAAGCTTTCTTT. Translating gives CASSPGGKAGNTEAFF.

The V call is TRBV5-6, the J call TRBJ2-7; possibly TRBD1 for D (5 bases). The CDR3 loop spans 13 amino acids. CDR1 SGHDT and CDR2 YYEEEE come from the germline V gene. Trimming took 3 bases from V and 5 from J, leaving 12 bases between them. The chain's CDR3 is CASSWRRVHEQYF. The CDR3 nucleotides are TGTGCCAGCAGCTGGCGCAGGGTTCACGAGCAGTACTTC. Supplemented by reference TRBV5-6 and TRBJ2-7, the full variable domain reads DAGVTQSPTHLIKTRGQQVTLRCSPKSGHDTVSWYQQALGQGPQFIFQYYEEEERQRGNFPDRFSGHQFPNYSSELNVNALLLGDSALYLCASSWRRVHEQYFGPGTRLTVT.

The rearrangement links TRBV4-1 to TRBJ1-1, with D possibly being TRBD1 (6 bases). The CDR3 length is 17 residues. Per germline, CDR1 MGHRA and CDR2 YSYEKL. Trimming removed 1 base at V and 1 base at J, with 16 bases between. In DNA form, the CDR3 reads TGCGCCAGCAGCCAAGGGTTCGGCCAGGGGCAGAACACTGAAGCTTTCTTT. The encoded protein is CASSQGFGQGQNTEAFF.

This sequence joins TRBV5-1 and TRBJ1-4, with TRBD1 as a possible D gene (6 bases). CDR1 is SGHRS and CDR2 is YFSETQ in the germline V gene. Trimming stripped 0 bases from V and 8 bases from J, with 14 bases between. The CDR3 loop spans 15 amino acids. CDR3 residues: CASSLEGGGKEKLFF. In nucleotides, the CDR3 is TGCGCCAGCAGCTTGGAAGGCGGGGGCAAGGAAAAACTGTTTTTT.

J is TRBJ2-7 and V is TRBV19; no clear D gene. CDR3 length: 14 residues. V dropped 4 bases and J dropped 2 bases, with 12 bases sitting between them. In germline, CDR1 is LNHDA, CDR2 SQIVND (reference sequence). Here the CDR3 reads CASSKESSPYEQYF. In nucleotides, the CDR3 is TGTGCCAGTAGTAAGGAATCCTCTCCCTACGAGCAGTACTTC.

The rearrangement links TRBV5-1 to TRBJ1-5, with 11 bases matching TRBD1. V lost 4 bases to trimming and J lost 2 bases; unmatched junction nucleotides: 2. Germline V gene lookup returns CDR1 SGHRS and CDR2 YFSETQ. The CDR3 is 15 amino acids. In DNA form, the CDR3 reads TGCGCCAGCAGCCGGACAGGGGGCGGCAATCAGCCCCAGCATTTT. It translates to CASSRTGGGNQPQHF.

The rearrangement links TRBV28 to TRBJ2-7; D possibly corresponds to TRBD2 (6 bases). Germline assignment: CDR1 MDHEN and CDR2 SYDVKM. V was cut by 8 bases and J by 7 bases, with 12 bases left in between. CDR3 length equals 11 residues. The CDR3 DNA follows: TGTGCCAGCGGATACGGGGGTGAGCAGTACTTC. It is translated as CASGYGGEQYF. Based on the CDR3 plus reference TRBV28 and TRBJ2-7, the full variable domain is DVKVTQSSRYLVKRTGEKVFLECVQDMDHENMFWYRQDPGLGLRLIYFSYDVKMKEKGDIPEGYSVSREKKERFSLILESASTNQTSMYLCASGYGGEQYFGPGTRLTVT.

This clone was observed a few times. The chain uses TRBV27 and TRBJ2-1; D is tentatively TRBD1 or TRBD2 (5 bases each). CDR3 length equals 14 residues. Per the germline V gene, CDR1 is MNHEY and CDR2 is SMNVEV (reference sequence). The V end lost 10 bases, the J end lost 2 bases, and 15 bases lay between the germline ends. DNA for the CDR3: TGTGCCATCTCCCAGGGAGCGGCCTACAATGAGCAGTTCTTC. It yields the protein CAISQGAAYNEQFF.

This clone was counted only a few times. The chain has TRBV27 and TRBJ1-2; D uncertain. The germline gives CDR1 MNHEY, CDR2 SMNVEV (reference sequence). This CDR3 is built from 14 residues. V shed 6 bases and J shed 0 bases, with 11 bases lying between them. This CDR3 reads CASSQPGTNYGYTF. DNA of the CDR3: TGTGCCAGCAGCCAACCGGGTACTAACTATGGCTACACCTTC.

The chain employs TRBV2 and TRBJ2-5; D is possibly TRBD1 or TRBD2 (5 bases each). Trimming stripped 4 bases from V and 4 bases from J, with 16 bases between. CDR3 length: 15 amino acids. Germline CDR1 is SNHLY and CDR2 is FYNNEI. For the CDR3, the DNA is TGTGCCAGCAGTGGACTTAGAGGGGCCCTAGAGACCCAGTACTTC. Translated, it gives CASSGLRGALETQYF.

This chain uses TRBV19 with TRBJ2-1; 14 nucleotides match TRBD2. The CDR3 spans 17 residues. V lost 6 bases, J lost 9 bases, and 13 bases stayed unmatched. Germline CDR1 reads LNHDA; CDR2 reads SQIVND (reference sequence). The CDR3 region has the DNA TGTGCCAGTAGCCAAGGACTAGCGGGAGGAGTTTTGGGTGAGCAGTTCTTC. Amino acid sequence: CASSQGLAGGVLGEQFF.

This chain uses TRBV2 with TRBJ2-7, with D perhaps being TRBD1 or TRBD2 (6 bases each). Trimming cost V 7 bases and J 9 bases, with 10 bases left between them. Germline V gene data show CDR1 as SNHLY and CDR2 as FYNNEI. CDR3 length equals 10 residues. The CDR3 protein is CASKGGLQYF. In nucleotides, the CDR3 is TGTGCCAGCAAGGGGGGTCTGCAGTACTTC. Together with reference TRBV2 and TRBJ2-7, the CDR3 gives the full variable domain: EPEVTQTPSHQVTQMGQEVILRCVPISNHLYFYWYRQILGQKVEFLVSFYNNEISEKSEIFDDQFSVERPDGSNFTLKIRSTKLEDSAMYFCASKGGLQYFGPGTRLTVT.

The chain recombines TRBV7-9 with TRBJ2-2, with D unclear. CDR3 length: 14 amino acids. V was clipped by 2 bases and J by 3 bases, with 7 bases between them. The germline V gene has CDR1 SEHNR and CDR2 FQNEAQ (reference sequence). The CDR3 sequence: CASSLIGYTGELFF. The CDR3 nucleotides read TGTGCCAGCAGCTTAATAGGCTACACCGGGGAGCTGTTTTTT.

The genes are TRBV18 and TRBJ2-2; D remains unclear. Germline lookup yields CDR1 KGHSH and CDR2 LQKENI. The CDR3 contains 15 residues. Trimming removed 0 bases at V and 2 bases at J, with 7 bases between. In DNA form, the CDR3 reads TGTGCCAGCTCACCACCAGGATTTAACACCGGGGAGCTGTTTTTT. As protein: CASSPPGFNTGELFF. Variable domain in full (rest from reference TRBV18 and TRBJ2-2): NAGVMQNPRHLVRRRGQEARLRCSPMKGHSHVYWYRQLPEEGLKFMVYLQKENIIDESGMPKERFSAEFPKEGPSILRIQQVVRGDSAAYFCASSPPGFNTGELFFGEGSRLTVL.

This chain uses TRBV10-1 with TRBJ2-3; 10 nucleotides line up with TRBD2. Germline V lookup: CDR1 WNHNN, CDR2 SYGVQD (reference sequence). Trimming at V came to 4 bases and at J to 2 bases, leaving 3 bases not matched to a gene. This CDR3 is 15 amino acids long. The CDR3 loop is CASSAGTSATDTQYF. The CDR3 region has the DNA TGCGCCAGCAGTGCCGGGACTAGCGCCACAGATACGCAGTATTTT.

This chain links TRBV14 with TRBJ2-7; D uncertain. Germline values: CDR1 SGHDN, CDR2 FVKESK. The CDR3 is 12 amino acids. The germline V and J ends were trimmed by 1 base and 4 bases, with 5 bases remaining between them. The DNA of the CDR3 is TGTGCCAGCAGCCAAGTGGGGTACGAGCAGTACTTC. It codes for CASSQVGYEQYF.

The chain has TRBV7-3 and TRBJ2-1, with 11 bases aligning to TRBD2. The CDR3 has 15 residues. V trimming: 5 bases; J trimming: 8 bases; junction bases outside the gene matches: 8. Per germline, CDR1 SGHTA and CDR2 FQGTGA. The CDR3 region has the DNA TGTGCCAGCAGCCCCCCTAGCGGGAGGAGTGATGAGCAGTTCTTC. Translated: CASSPPSGRSDEQFF.

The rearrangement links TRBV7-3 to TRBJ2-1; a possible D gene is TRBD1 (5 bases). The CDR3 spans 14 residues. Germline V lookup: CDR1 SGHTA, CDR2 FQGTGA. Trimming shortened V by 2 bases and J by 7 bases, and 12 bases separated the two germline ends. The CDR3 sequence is CASSLQGSLNEQFF. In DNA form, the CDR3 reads TGTGCCAGCAGCTTACAGGGTTCCCTTAATGAGCAGTTCTTC.

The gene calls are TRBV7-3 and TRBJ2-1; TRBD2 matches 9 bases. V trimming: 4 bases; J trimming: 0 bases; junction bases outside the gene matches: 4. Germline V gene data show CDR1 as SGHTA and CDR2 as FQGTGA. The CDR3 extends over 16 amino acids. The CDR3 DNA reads TGTGCCAGCAGCTCGCCAGCGGGAGGCTCCTACAATGAGCAGTTCTTC. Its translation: CASSSPAGGSYNEQFF.

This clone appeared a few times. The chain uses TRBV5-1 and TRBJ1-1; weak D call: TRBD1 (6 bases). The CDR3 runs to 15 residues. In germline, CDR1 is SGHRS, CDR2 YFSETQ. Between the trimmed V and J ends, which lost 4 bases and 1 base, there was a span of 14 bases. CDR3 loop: CASSRGLERNTEAFF. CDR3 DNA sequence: TGCGCCAGCAGCCGGGGGCTTGAGAGGAACACTGAAGCTTTCTTT.

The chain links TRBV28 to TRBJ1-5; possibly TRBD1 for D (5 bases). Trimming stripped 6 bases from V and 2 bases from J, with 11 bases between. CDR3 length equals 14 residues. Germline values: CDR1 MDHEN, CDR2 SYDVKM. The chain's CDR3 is CASSREIGNQPQHF. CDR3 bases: TGTGCCAGCAGCAGGGAGATCGGCAATCAGCCCCAGCATTTT.

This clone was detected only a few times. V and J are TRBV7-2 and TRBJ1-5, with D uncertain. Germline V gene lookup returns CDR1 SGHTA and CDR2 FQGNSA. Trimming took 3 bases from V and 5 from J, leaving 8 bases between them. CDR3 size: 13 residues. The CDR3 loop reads CASSFHGDQPQHF. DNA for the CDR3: TGTGCCAGCAGCTTCCACGGGGATCAGCCCCAGCATTTT.

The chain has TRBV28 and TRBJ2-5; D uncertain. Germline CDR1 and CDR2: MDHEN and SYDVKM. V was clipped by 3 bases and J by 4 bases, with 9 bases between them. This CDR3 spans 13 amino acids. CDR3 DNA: TGTGCCAGCAGTTTTGGTGGACGAGAGACCCAGTACTTC. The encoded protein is CASSFGGRETQYF.

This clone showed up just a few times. CDR3 coding DNA: TGTGCCAGCAGGATCGATCCGTCCTATGGCTACACCTTC. Its protein product is CASRIDPSYGYTF. V and J are TRBV6-5 and TRBJ1-2; D remains ambiguous. Looked up from germline, CDR1 is MNHEY and CDR2 is SVGAGI. Trimming stripped 6 bases from V and 4 bases from J, with 12 bases between. The CDR3 runs to 13 residues.

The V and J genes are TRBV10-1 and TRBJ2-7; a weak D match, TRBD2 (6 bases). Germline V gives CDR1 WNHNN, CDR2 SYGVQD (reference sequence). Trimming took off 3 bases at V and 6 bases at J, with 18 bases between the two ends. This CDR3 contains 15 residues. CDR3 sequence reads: CASSESSASGGEQYF. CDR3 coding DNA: TGCGCCAGCAGTGAATCGAGTGCCTCCGGGGGCGAGCAGTACTTC.

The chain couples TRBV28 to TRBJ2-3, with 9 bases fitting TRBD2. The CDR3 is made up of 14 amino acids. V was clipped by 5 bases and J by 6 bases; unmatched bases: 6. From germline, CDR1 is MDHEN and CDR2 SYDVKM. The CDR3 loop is CASSRGLAPDTQYF. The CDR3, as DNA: TGTGCCAGCAGTCGGGGACTAGCCCCCGATACGCAGTATTTT. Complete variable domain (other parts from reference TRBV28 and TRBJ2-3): DVKVTQSSRYLVKRTGEKVFLECVQDMDHENMFWYRQDPGLGLRLIYFSYDVKMKEKGDIPEGYSVSREKKERFSLILESASTNQTSMYLCASSRGLAPDTQYFGPGTRLTVL.

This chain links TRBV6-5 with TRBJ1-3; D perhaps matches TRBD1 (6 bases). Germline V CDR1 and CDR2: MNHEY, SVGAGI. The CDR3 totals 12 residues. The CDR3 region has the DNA TGTGCGACGGGGGCCTCTGGAAACACCATATATTTT. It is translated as CATGASGNTIYF.